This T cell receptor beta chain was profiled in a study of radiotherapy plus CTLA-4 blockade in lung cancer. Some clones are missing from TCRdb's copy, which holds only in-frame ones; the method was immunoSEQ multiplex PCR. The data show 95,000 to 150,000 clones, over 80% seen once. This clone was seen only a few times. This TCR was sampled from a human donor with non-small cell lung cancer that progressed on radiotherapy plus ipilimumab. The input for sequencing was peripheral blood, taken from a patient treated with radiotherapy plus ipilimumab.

The CDR3 coding sequence is TGTGCCAGCAGCTTAGCGGCCTACGAGCAGTACTTC. Translating gives CASSLAAYEQYF. The rearrangement links TRBV7-9 to TRBJ2-7; D gene unclear. This CDR3 contains 12 residues. Germline V gene sequence: CDR1 SEHNR, CDR2 FQNEAQ (reference sequence). V was pared by 0 bases and J by 2 bases, with 2 bases between.